This T cell receptor beta chain was sequenced in a study of blood T cell repertoires in COVID-19. Study overall: Samples representing acute and convalescent COVID-19 were sourced from the United States, Italy and Spain. Sources were T cells, B-cell-depleted T cells, or PBMCs; the material itself was cDNA or gDNA.

Source study methods: Researchers report that nucleated cell counts were estimated from reference gene primer amplification. Method: immunoSEQ multiplex PCR; TCRdb's copy keeps in-frame clones and lacks some. From that table come the V and J calls and clone size; the DNA was used to work out D and trimming. The table includes approximately 120,000 clones, 81% detected once. Enrolment of Seattle patients took place during active infection, and they were followed longitudinally. V dropped 5 bases and J dropped 5 bases, with 7 bases sitting between them. The CDR3 length is 12 residues. Germline V gene sequence: CDR1 MNHEY, CDR2 SVGEGT.

V usage is TRBV6-2 or TRBV6-3 and J usage is TRBJ2-4; the D is unclear. Source material: peripheral blood. The sequence derives from a man younger than 45 with COVID-19, enrolled during active disease. This chain's CDR3 is CASSANQNIQYF. CDR3 DNA: TGTGCCAGCAGTGCGAATCAAAACATTCAGTACTTC.